These T cell receptor beta chains were read from a single sample in a study of response to subunit inactivated influenza vaccine. TCRdb reprocessed the RT-PCR reads with MiXCR, giving one entry per CDR3 protein. The sample includes about 650,000 distinct CDR3 sequences, less than 15% of them seen just once. This specimen consisted of PBMCs from blood, obtained less than 15 days before vaccination. The receptors derive from a man between 45 and 60 years old who received an inactivated influenza vaccine. Each CDR3 is given with its conserved first and last residue. A D gene is named only where the DNA matches it firmly. Size values are once, few and many counts, or a class for expanded clones, and some rows have none.

size	J	V	D	CDR3	DNA
few	TRBJ2-4	TRBV28	NA	CASSFWTLGENIQYF	TGTGCCAGCAGTTTTTGGACACTAGGGGAAAACATTCAGTACTTC
many	TRBJ2-7	TRBV12-3/TRBV12-4	NA	CASSWSGTYEQYF	TGTGCCAGCAGCTGGAGTGGGACCTACGAGCAGTACTTC
many	TRBJ1-3	TRBV12-3/TRBV12-4	NA	CASSTRATGNTIYF	TGTGCCAGCAGTACCCGGGCTACTGGAAACACCATATATTTT
NA	TRBJ2-5	TRBV2	NA	CASSPRTVNVETQYF	TGTGCCAGCAGTCCCCGGACAGTCAATGTAGAGACCCAGTACTTC
few	TRBJ1-1	TRBV6-1	TRBD1	CASSEEGAGWTEAFF	TGTGCCAGCAGTGAAGAGGGGGCGGGTTGGACTGAAGCTTTCTTT
NA	TRBJ2-3	TRBV25-1	TRBD2	CASSDKRLAVSTDTQYF	TGTGCCAGCAGTGATAAGAGACTAGCGGTTAGCACAGATACGCAGTATTTT
NA	TRBJ2-2	TRBV6-6	NA	CASLLGPRRAGELFF	TGTGCCAGCCTCCTCGGGCCCAGACGCGCCGGGGAGCTGTTTTTT
NA	TRBJ2-7	TRBV9	TRBD1	CASSVGQGASSYEQYF	TGTGCCAGCAGCGTAGGGCAGGGGGCCAGCTCCTACGAGCAGTACTTC
NA	TRBJ2-5	TRBV10-3	NA	CAIGVTQETQYF	TGTGCCATCGGGGTGACCCAAGAGACCCAGTACTTC
NA	TRBJ1-3	TRBV9	NA	CASSVAGATGNTIYF	TGTGCCAGCAGCGTAGCGGGGGCGACTGGAAACACCATATATTTT
many	TRBJ1-1	TRBV28	NA	CASSFRVPTEAFF	TGTGCCAGCAGTTTCAGGGTGCCCACTGAAGCTTTCTTT
few	TRBJ1-2	TRBV12-3/TRBV12-4	TRBD1	CASSFRGLDYGYTF	TGTGCCAGCAGTTTCAGGGGGTTGGACTATGGCTACACCTTC
NA	TRBJ2-3	TRBV12-3/TRBV12-4	NA	CASSPQMDTQYF	TGTGCCAGCAGTCCTCAGATGGATACGCAGTATTTT
few	TRBJ2-1	TRBV24-1	NA	CATSDSGGRTPAIEQFF	TGTGCCACCAGTGATTCCGGGGGCAGAACCCCCGCAATTGAGCAGTTCTTC
NA	TRBJ2-1	TRBV24-1	TRBD2	CATSEPDRGRAHEQFF	TGTGCCACCAGTGAACCCGATCGCGGGAGGGCTCATGAGCAGTTCTTC
NA	TRBJ2-7	TRBV5-1	NA	CASSLGQYPYEQYF	TGCGCCAGCAGCTTGGGACAGTACCCCTACGAGCAGTACTTC
NA	TRBJ2-1	TRBV5-1	TRBD1	CASSLRTGDDEQFF	TGCGCCAGCAGCTTGAGGACAGGCGACGATGAGCAGTTCTTC
NA	TRBJ1-2	TRBV5-1	NA	CASSLLAHKEWTGGDYGYTF	TGCGCCAGCAGCTTGCTTGCCCACAAAGAATGGACTGGGGGAGACTATGGCTACACCTTC
NA	TRBJ2-5	TRBV20-1	NA	CSASMASQETQYF	TGCAGTGCTAGTATGGCGTCTCAAGAGACCCAGTACTTC
few	TRBJ2-2	TRBV6-1	TRBD2	CASRGGAGGRSTGELFF	TGTGCCAGCAGAGGAGGAGCGGGGGGGCGAAGTACCGGGGAGCTGTTTTTT
few	TRBJ2-2	TRBV14	NA	CASSQDRGLNTGELFF	TGTGCCAGCAGCCAAGATCGAGGGTTAAACACCGGGGAGCTGTTTTTT
many	TRBJ2-4	TRBV5-8	NA	CASSLTGFEKNIQYF	TGTGCCAGCAGCTTGACAGGGTTTGAGAAAAACATTCAGTACTTC
many	TRBJ2-5	TRBV11-1	TRBD2	CASSPGTSGSLQETQYF	TGTGCCAGCAGCCCAGGGACTAGCGGGAGCCTCCAAGAGACCCAGTACTTC
NA	TRBJ2-7	TRBV27	NA	CASSPYRTSGYEQYF	TGTGCCAGCAGTCCTTACCGGACATCGGGGTACGAGCAGTACTTC
few	TRBJ2-1	TRBV4-1	TRBD2	CASSQPGAGGYNEQFF	TGCGCCAGCAGCCAACCAGGAGCGGGGGGTTACAATGAGCAGTTCTTC
many	TRBJ2-5	TRBV4-2	TRBD2	CASSQEISGSETQYF	TGTGCCAGCAGCCAAGAGATTAGCGGGAGTGAGACCCAGTACTTC
many	TRBJ2-7	TRBV12-3/TRBV12-4	TRBD1	CASNSGQPSSYEQYF	TGTGCCAGCAACTCGGGACAGCCGAGCTCCTACGAGCAGTACTTC
NA	TRBJ1-1	TRBV6-1	TRBD1	CASMVRGTGLEAFF	TGTGCCAGCATGGTCCGAGGGACAGGGTTGGAAGCTTTCTTT
NA	TRBJ2-7	TRBV12-3/TRBV12-4	TRBD2	CASSGTSGVSYEQYF	TGTGCCAGCAGTGGGACTAGCGGAGTCTCCTACGAGCAGTACTTC
many	TRBJ2-1	TRBV5-1	NA	CASSFTGPSNEQFF	TGCGCCAGCAGCTTCACGGGCCCCTCCAATGAGCAGTTCTTC
few	TRBJ1-4	TRBV14	NA	CASSQAGVEKLFF	TGTGCCAGCAGCCAAGCAGGCGTCGAAAAACTGTTTTTT
few	TRBJ2-5	TRBV19	TRBD2	CASSEVAGVGLETQYF	TGTGCCAGTAGTGAAGTAGCGGGAGTAGGTCTAGAGACCCAGTACTTC
NA	TRBJ2-7	TRBV25-1	NA	CASSRVYEQYF	TGTGCCAGCAGCAGGGTGTACGAGCAGTACTTC
NA	TRBJ2-7	TRBV5-1	TRBD1	CASSLGTGNHEQYF	TGCGCCAGCAGCTTGGGGACAGGGAACCACGAGCAGTACTTC
many	TRBJ2-3	TRBV28	TRBD2	CASSLPSGRAWDTQYF	TGTGCCAGCAGTTTACCCAGCGGGAGGGCCTGGGATACGCAGTATTTT
NA	TRBJ2-7	TRBV5-6	TRBD1	CASSTDREIYFGRYEQYF	TGTGCCAGCAGCACCGACAGGGAAATTTACTTTGGGCGCTACGAGCAGTACTTC
many	TRBJ2-2	TRBV7-3	TRBD2	CASSPWTSLLNTGELFF	TGTGCCAGCAGCCCCTGGACTAGCCTGTTGAACACCGGGGAGCTGTTTTTT
NA	TRBJ2-7	TRBV3-1	NA	CASSQANYEQYF	TGTGCCAGCAGCCAGGCTAACTACGAGCAGTACTTC
NA	TRBJ2-3	TRBV11-2	TRBD1	CASSRPGQGTDTQYF	TGTGCCAGCAGTCGACCGGGACAGGGCACAGATACGCAGTATTTT
few	TRBJ2-5	TRBV29-1	NA	CSVSDGLQETQYF	TGCAGCGTTTCCGACGGACTGCAAGAGACCCAGTACTTC